These 9 T cell receptor beta chains share one sample of origin, sequenced in a study of blood T cell repertoires in COVID-19. Only in-frame clones appear in the TCRdb table, and some are missing; sequencing was by immunoSEQ multiplex PCR. The sample shows approximately 380,000 clones, 85% of them seen only once. Sequencing used peripheral blood. These receptors came from a woman aged 18-35 years with acute or convalescent COVID-19.

V is TRBV7-3 and J is TRBJ2-3; the D is unclear. This CDR3 contains 13 residues. V was shortened by 4 bases and J by 5 bases, with 10 bases between the two germline ends. CDR1 SGHTA and CDR2 FQGTGA come from the germline V gene. CDR3 sequence (DNA): TGTGCCAGCAGCTCCGATAGTTTAGATACGCAGTATTTT. Residues: CASSSDSLDTQYF.

This clone was recorded once. The chain combines TRBV23-1 with TRBJ1-1; possibly TRBD1 for D (5 bases). TRBV23-1 is labeled an ORF, and its function is uncertain. Trimming cost V 1 base and J 5 bases, with 11 bases left between them. The CDR3 has 14 amino acids. CDR3 protein: CASSQWGRRTEAFF. CDR3 coding DNA: TGCGCCAGCAGTCAATGGGGGAGGAGAACTGAAGCTTTCTTT.

The chain uses TRBV5-1 and TRBJ1-1; TRBD1 agrees at 8 bases. Germline CDR1 SGHRS, CDR2 YFSETQ. CDR3 size: 16 residues. The V segment lost 2 bases and the J segment 4 bases; nucleotides outside the gene matches: 10. Here the CDR3 reads CASSFAGGELITEAFF. CDR3 in DNA: TGCGCCAGCAGCTTCGCAGGGGGCGAGTTGATCACTGAAGCTTTCTTT.

This sequence joins TRBV5-3 and TRBJ2-2; 14 bases align to TRBD2. TRBV5-3 is an open reading frame whose function is uncertain. This CDR3 is 16 amino acids long. V gave up 4 bases and J gave up 6 bases; unmatched junction bases: 5. The CDR3 sequence: CARSQTSGRAAGELFF. For the CDR3, the DNA is TGTGCCAGAAGCCAGACTAGCGGGAGGGCTGCCGGGGAGCTGTTTTTT.

The rearrangement links TRBV6-5 to TRBJ1-1, with D perhaps TRBD1 (6 bases). CDR1 MNHEY and CDR2 SVGAGI come from the germline V gene. The V gene lost 6 bases and the J gene lost 3 bases, with 14 bases spanning the gap. The CDR3 runs 14 residues. CDR3 amino acids: CASRPEDSYTEAFF. Written as DNA, the CDR3 is TGTGCCAGCAGACCTGAGGACAGCTACACTGAAGCTTTCTTT.

This clone was observed a few times. The rearrangement uses TRBV7-8 and TRBJ2-7; tentative D call: TRBD1 (6 bases). Trimming pared 0 bases from V and 2 bases from J, leaving 11 bases between. Germline assignment: CDR1 SGHVS and CDR2 FQNEAQ. This CDR3 region has 15 residues. The CDR3 loop is CASSLAHGQPYEQYF. The DNA of the CDR3 is TGTGCCAGCAGCTTAGCGCATGGACAGCCCTACGAGCAGTACTTC.

The chain uses TRBV19 and TRBJ1-1; 8 positions agree with TRBD1. The J segment lost 5 bases and the V segment lost 7 bases, leaving 12 bases of the junction unmatched. In germline, CDR1 is LNHDA, CDR2 SQIVND (reference sequence). The CDR3 length is 15 residues. The CDR3 loop is CASTPDREARTEAFF. The CDR3 bases are TGTGCCAGTACCCCGGACAGGGAGGCCCGGACTGAAGCTTTCTTT. The full variable domain, rest sourced from reference TRBV19 and TRBJ1-1, is DGGITQSPKYLFRKEGQNVTLSCEQNLNHDAMYWYRQDPGQGLRLIYYSQIVNDFQKGDIAEGYSVSREKKESFPLTVTSAQKNPTAFYLCASTPDREARTEAFFGQGTRLTVV.

The chain combines TRBV6-2 or TRBV6-3 with TRBJ1-2; D ambiguous. Germline CDR1 MNHEY, CDR2 SVGEGT. Between the trimmed V and J ends, which lost 4 bases and 6 bases, there was a span of 15 bases. This CDR3 region has 14 residues. The CDR3 region is CASSFLPGSHGYTF. DNA of the CDR3: TGTGCCAGCAGTTTCCTCCCCGGGTCTCATGGCTACACCTTC.

This clone has a handful of counts. CDR3 loop: CASSLPRDSEYNEQFF. The CDR3 region has the DNA TGTGCCAGCAGCCTGCCCCGGGACAGTGAGTACAATGAGCAGTTCTTC. The J gene is TRBJ2-1, the V gene TRBV7-9; 7 bases agree with TRBD1. V lost 5 bases to trimming and J lost 4 bases; unmatched junction nucleotides: 11. The CDR3 is made up of 16 amino acids. Per germline, CDR1 SEHNR and CDR2 FQNEAQ (reference sequence).